Sequencing of this TCR beta chain was carried out in a study of T cell clones after liver transplantation. Generated by immunoSEQ multiplex PCR, the TCRdb table keeps only in-frame clones and is missing some. The table has approximately 10,000 clones, over 55% seen once; the top ten hold roughly 24%. The J segment lost 4 bases and the V segment lost 3 bases, leaving 9 bases of the junction unmatched. Germline V lookup: CDR1 WSHSY, CDR2 SAAADI. This CDR3 contains 17 residues. The source material was CD4+ T cells from blood, sampled 30 to 34 months after liver transplant. The receptor was isolated from a human patient who received a liver transplant. The graft donor may have contributed some T cells. J is TRBJ2-1 and V is TRBV10-2; 10 nucleotides align to TRBD2. CDR3: CASSDTSGTRGYNEQFF. The CDR3 DNA sequence: TGCGCCAGCAGTGACACTAGCGGGACCCGGGGGTACAATGAGCAGTTCTTC.